This is a list of T cell receptor beta chains from one sample in a study of T-cell reconstitution after alpha-beta-depleted transplantation in children. In TCRdb, the PCR reads were re-called with MiXCR into one record per CDR3 protein. The sample holds 70,000 to 95,000 distinct CDR3 sequences, 12% seen once. Specimen: PBMCs from the stem cell graft donor, collected from the stem cell graft. The receptors originated from a human donor who donated a stem cell graft to a child with inherited bone marrow failure. Both conserved end residues are part of each CDR3. D genes are given only for firm matches. Size is omitted from some rows. Given values are once, few, many or a class for expanded clones.

j_call | clone_size | d_call | v_call | cdr3_aa | cdr3_nt
TRBJ1-4 | many | TRBD1 | TRBV7-2 | CASSFGGQPNEKLFF | TGTGCCAGCAGCTTCGGGGGACAGCCTAATGAAAAACTGTTTTTT
TRBJ2-5 | many | NA | TRBV27 | CASSLLDSQETQYF | TGTGCCAGCAGTTTGCTTGACAGCCAAGAGACCCAGTACTTC
TRBJ1-3 | many | NA | TRBV7-3 | CASSPPSGNTIYF | TGTGCCAGCAGCCCCCCTTCTGGAAACACCATATATTTT
TRBJ2-5 | NA | NA | TRBV5-1 | CASSLGAIQETQYF | TGCGCCAGCAGCTTGGGGGCGATCCAAGAGACCCAGTACTTC
TRBJ1-1 | many | NA | TRBV5-1 | CASSLEGAGTEAFF | TGCGCCAGCAGCTTGGAAGGGGCCGGCACTGAAGCTTTCTTT
TRBJ2-5 | few | NA | TRBV7-3 | CASSLTYGRIETQYF | TGTGCCAGCAGCTTAACGTACGGCAGAATAGAGACCCAGTACTTC
TRBJ2-3 | many | NA | TRBV10-3 | CAISEWQETDTQYF | TGTGCCATCAGTGAGTGGCAGGAGACAGATACGCAGTATTTT
TRBJ2-7 | many | NA | TRBV7-9 | CASGTRDF | TGTGCCAGTGGAACCAGGGACTTC
TRBJ2-7 | NA | NA | TRBV5-6 | CAMGRGQPCEQYF | TGTGCCATGGGCCGGGGGCAGCCCTGCGAGCAGTACTTC
TRBJ2-1 | many | NA | TRBV20-1 | CSARDETGITYNEQFF | TGCAGTGCTAGAGATGAGACGGGTATCACCTACAATGAGCAGTTCTTC
TRBJ2-1 | many | TRBD2 | TRBV5-1 | CASSLGLAGLNEQFF | TGCGCCAGCAGCTTGGGACTAGCGGGACTCAATGAGCAGTTCTTC
TRBJ2-7 | NA | TRBD2 | TRBV6-5 | CASSYHPGSGRPGEQYF | TGTGCCAGCAGTTACCACCCCGGGAGCGGGAGACCAGGGGAGCAGTACTTC
TRBJ2-2 | many | NA | TRBV20-1 | CSASSGRTTNTGELFF | TGCAGTGCTAGTTCGGGTCGGACAACGAACACCGGGGAGCTGTTTTTT
TRBJ1-1 | NA | NA | TRBV4-1 | CASSQGSGQNTEAFF | TGCGCCAGCAGCCAGGGGAGTGGTCAGAACACTGAAGCTTTCTTT
TRBJ2-7 | many | TRBD2 | TRBV7-2 | CASSLSGGQNYEQYF | TGTGCCAGCAGCTTATCGGGAGGCCAAAATTACGAGCAGTACTTC
TRBJ2-1 | few | NA | TRBV4-1 | CASSQDSSLVSYNEQFF | TGCGCCAGCAGCCAAGATTCTAGTTTGGTTTCCTACAATGAGCAGTTCTTC
TRBJ2-1 | many | NA | TRBV7-2 | CASSLGQGVYNEQFF | TGTGCCAGCAGCTTAGGGCAGGGTGTCTACAATGAGCAGTTCTTC
TRBJ1-2 | many | NA | TRBV20-1 | CSARGTPNYGYTF | TGCAGTGCTAGAGGGACTCCTAACTATGGCTACACCTTC
TRBJ2-7 | few | TRBD2 | TRBV30 | CAWSAGGSVEQYF | TGTGCCTGGAGTGCGGGAGGGTCGGTCGAGCAGTACTTC
TRBJ2-7 | many | NA | TRBV28 | CASRRQDSSYEQYF | TGTGCCAGCAGGAGACAGGATAGCTCCTACGAGCAGTACTTC
TRBJ1-4 | many | TRBD1 | TRBV6-5 | CASKTGGEGEKLFF | TGTGCCAGCAAAACAGGGGGCGAAGGTGAAAAACTGTTTTTT
TRBJ2-4 | many | TRBD1 | TRBV5-1 | CASSAQGAQNIQYF | TGCGCCAGCAGCGCTCAGGGGGCCCAAAACATTCAGTACTTC
TRBJ2-5 | many | NA | TRBV5-1 | CASSLAWGARTQYF | TGCGCCAGCAGCTTGGCCTGGGGGGCCCGGACCCAGTACTTC
TRBJ2-2 | many | TRBD1 | TRBV12-5 | CAGGPGDRGSGELFF | TGTGCTGGTGGTCCGGGGGACAGGGGGTCCGGGGAGCTGTTTTTT
TRBJ1-5 | many | NA | TRBV20-1 | CSARDPKDGQPQHF | TGCAGTGCTAGAGATCCCAAAGACGGTCAGCCCCAGCATTTT
TRBJ2-1 | few | TRBD2 | TRBV4-3 | CASSLLAGGPDNEQFF | TGCGCCAGCAGCCTCCTAGCGGGAGGCCCTGACAATGAGCAGTTCTTC
TRBJ2-2 | many | NA | TRBV4-3 | CASSRGTSGELFF | TGCGCCAGCAGCCGCGGGACATCCGGGGAGCTGTTTTTT
TRBJ2-7 | many | TRBD1 | TRBV28 | CATEGQRLRGHEQYF | TGTGCCACCGAGGGACAGCGCCTCAGGGGTCACGAGCAGTACTTC
TRBJ2-1 | few | NA | TRBV7-2 | CASSFNRENEQFF | TGTGCCAGCAGCTTTAACAGGGAAAATGAGCAGTTCTTC
TRBJ2-7 | many | NA | TRBV7-2 | CASSFVEGYEQYF | TGTGCCAGCAGCTTCGTAGAGGGGTACGAGCAGTACTTC
TRBJ2-7 | many | NA | TRBV5-4 | CASSLDGAYEQYF | TGTGCCAGCAGCTTGGACGGAGCCTACGAGCAGTACTTC
TRBJ2-5 | many | TRBD1 | TRBV29-1 | CSVGQGDETQYF | TGCAGCGTTGGGCAGGGGGACGAGACCCAGTACTTC
TRBJ1-5 | many | NA | TRBV29-1 | CSVVSSLNQPQHF | TGCAGCGTTGTTTCCAGTCTCAATCAGCCCCAGCATTTT
TRBJ1-1 | NA | NA | TRBV28 | CASSDRTEAFF | TGTGCCAGCAGCGATCGTACTGAAGCTTTCTTT
TRBJ2-1 | many | TRBD2 | TRBV9 | CASSDPLLAGYDNEQFF | TGTGCCAGCAGCGACCCCCTTCTAGCGGGGTACGACAATGAGCAGTTCTTC
TRBJ2-1 | many | TRBD1 | TRBV27 | CASSSGSGTGDNEQFF | TGTGCCAGCAGTTCGGGCAGCGGGACAGGGGATAATGAGCAGTTCTTC
TRBJ2-2 | NA | NA | TRBV5-4 | CASSSGLVSGELFF | TGTGCCAGCAGCTCGGGGCTCGTCTCCGGGGAGCTGTTTTTT
TRBJ1-2 | many | NA | TRBV7-2 | CASSSDGTYGYTF | TGTGCCAGCAGCTCAGACGGAACCTATGGCTACACCTTC
TRBJ1-4 | many | NA | TRBV7-2 | CASSIGPGSEKLFF | TGTGCCAGCAGCATAGGTCCCGGGAGCGAAAAACTGTTTTTT
TRBJ2-6 | many | NA | TRBV5-1 | CASSLEALRPGANVLTF | TGCGCCAGCAGCTTGGAGGCCCTCCGACCTGGGGCCAACGTCCTGACTTTC
TRBJ2-2 | many | NA | TRBV7-2 | CASSRAFNTGELFF | TGTGCCAGCAGTCGGGCCTTTAACACCGGGGAGCTGTTTTTT
TRBJ2-2 | many | TRBD2 | TRBV18 | CASSPSPSGSLAGELFF | TGTGCCAGCTCACCATCCCCTAGCGGGAGTCTCGCCGGGGAGCTGTTTTTT
TRBJ1-3 | many | NA | TRBV5-1 | CASSLVGAGNTIYF | TGCGCCAGCAGCTTGGTGGGGGCTGGAAACACCATATATTTT
TRBJ2-1 | many | NA | TRBV7-2 | CASSLAPGAYSSRGEQFF | TGTGCCAGCAGCTTAGCCCCGGGGGCCTATTCCTCACGGGGGGAGCAGTTCTTC
TRBJ2-1 | many | TRBD2 | TRBV9 | CASSVKASGYNEQFF | TGTGCCAGCAGCGTAAAGGCTAGCGGCTACAATGAGCAGTTCTTC
TRBJ1-1 | medium-sized | NA | TRBV5-1 | CASSLYGRNTEAFF | TGCGCCAGCAGCTTGTACGGGCGAAACACTGAAGCTTTCTTT
TRBJ2-6 | many | TRBD2 | TRBV7-9 | CASSRGLAGGPGANVLTF | TGTGCCAGCAGCCGCGGACTAGCGGGGGGGCCTGGGGCCAACGTCCTGACTTTC
TRBJ2-3 | many | NA | TRBV12-3/TRBV12-4 | CASRPSTDTQYF | TGTGCCAGCAGACCGTCCACAGATACGCAGTATTTT
TRBJ2-5 | many | TRBD1 | TRBV7-9 | CASSRGQAQETQYF | TGTGCCAGCAGCCGGGGACAGGCCCAAGAGACCCAGTACTTC
TRBJ1-1 | many | TRBD1 | TRBV29-1 | CSVGTGLGTEAFF | TGCAGCGTGGGGACAGGGCTGGGCACTGAAGCTTTCTTT